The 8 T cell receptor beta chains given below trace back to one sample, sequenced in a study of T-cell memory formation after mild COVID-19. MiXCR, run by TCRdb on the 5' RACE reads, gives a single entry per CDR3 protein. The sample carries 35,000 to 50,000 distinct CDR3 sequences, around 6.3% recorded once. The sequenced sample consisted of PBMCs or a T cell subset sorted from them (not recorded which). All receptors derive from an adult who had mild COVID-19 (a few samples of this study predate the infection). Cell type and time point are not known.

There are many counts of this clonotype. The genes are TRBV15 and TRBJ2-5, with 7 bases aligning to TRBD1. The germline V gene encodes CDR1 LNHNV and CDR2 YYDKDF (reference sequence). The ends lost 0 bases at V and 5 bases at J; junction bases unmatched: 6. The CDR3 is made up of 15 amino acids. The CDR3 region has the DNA TGTGCCACCAGCAGAGAAGGACAGGATAGGGAGACCCAGTACTTC. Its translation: CATSREGQDRETQYF.

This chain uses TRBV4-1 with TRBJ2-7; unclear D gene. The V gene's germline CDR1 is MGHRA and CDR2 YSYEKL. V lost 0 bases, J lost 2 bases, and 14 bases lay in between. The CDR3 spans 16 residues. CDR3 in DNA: TGCGCCAGCAGCCAAGATCGTGGCGCCCAGACCTACGAGCAGTACTTC. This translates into CASSQDRGAQTYEQYF.

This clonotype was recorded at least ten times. The CDR3: CASGRGSTEAFF. Written as DNA, the CDR3 is TGTGCCAGTGGGAGGGGGAGCACTGAAGCTTTCTTT. The chain couples TRBV12-3 or TRBV12-4 to TRBJ1-1; possible D gene TRBD1, 6 bases. With 9 bases removed from V and 4 bases from J, the gap between germline ends came to 12 bases. The CDR3 spans 12 residues.

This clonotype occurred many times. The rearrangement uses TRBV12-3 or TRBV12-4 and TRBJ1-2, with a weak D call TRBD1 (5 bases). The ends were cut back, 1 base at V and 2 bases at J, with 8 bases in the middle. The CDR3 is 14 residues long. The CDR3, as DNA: TGTGCCAGCAGTTTAGGGAACAGGAACTATGGCTACACCTTC. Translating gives CASSLGNRNYGYTF.

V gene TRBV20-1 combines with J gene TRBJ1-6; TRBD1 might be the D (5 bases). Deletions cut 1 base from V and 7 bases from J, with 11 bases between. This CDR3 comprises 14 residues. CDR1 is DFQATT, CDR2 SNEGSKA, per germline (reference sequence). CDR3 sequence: CSARVGRENSPLHF. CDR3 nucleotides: TGCAGTGCTAGAGTTGGCAGGGAAAATTCACCCCTCCACTTT.

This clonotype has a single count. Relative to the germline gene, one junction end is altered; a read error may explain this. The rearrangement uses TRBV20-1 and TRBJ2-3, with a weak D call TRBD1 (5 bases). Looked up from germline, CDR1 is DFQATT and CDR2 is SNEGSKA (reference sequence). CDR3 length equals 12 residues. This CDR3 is CSDRVRVDTQYF. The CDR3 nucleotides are TGCAGTGATAGAGTCAGGGTGGATACGCAGTATTTT.

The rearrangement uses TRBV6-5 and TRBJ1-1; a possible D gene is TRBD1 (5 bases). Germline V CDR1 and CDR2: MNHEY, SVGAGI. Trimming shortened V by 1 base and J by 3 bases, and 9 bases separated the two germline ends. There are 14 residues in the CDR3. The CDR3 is CASSYYGGDTEAFF. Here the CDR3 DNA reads TGTGCCAGCAGTTACTACGGGGGAGACACTGAAGCTTTCTTT.

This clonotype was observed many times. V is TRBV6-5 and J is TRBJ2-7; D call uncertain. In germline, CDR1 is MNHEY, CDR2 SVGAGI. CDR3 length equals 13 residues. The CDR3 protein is CAVGSPPSYEQYF. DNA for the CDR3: TGTGCTGTGGGGTCTCCCCCGTCCTACGAGCAGTACTTC.